This entry lists 8 T cell receptor beta chains sequenced from one sample in a study of T cells in Graves' hyperthyroidism and ophthalmopathy. Amplification of TCR beta CDR3 regions was performed using RNA transcripts as template. The TCR CDR3 first-round RT-PCR relied on the HTBI primer set. TCRdb used MiXCR to reprocess the multiplex PCR reads, holding one entry per CDR3 protein. The table lists hundreds of thousands of distinct CDR3 sequences, 45% of them singletons. Sequences were obtained from peripheral blood or thyroid tissue (not recorded which). The receptors shown here come from an adult man with Graves' disease, either hyperthyroidism or ophthalmopathy (not recorded which).

This clonotype was observed a handful of times. The chain joins TRBV29-1 to TRBJ2-5, with TRBD2 identical over 7 bases. CDR3 length: 13 amino acids. Germline CDR1 reads SQVTM; CDR2 reads ANQGSEA. The trim removed 3 bases at V and 7 bases at J, leaving 8 bases unmatched. CDR3 sequence: CSVEGVGGGTQYF. CDR3 nucleotide sequence: TGCAGCGTTGAGGGGGTGGGGGGGGGGACCCAGTACTTC.

This rearrangement joins TRBV29-1 to TRBJ2-5; D call uncertain. V gave up 5 bases and J gave up 1 base, with 8 bases separating them. This CDR3 region has 12 residues. Germline CDR1 is SQVTM and CDR2 is ANQGSEA. The CDR3 spells CSVRPGQETQYF. The DNA of the CDR3 is TGCAGCGTTAGACCGGGCCAAGAGACCCAGTACTTC.

The sample holds many counts of this clonotype. The V call is TRBV7-3, the J call TRBJ1-4; D call uncertain. The ends were cut back, 6 bases at V and 5 bases at J, with 10 bases in the middle. The CDR3 length is 13 residues. Germline V CDR1 and CDR2: SGHTA, FQGTGA. CDR3 bases: TGTGCCAGCAGTAGAGACGTGAATGAAAAACTGTTTTTT. It encodes CASSRDVNEKLFF.

This clonotype has a handful of counts. The V and J genes are TRBV20-1 and TRBJ2-5; D may correspond to TRBD1 or TRBD2 (6 bases each). This CDR3 is built from 14 residues. The V end was cut by 0 bases, the J end by 5 bases, with 13 bases between. Germline CDR1 reads DFQATT; CDR2 reads SNEGSKA (reference sequence). As DNA, the CDR3 is TGCAGTGCTAGAGACCCTGGGGGGCTCGAGACCCAGTACTTC. Amino acid sequence: CSARDPGGLETQYF.

This clonotype was picked up a small number of times. The chain is built from TRBV5-5 and TRBJ2-7; 11 positions match TRBD2. CDR3 size: 16 residues. The V gene end was trimmed by 4 bases and the J gene end by 6 bases; junction bases not matched to a gene: 12. Germline CDR1 is SGHKS and CDR2 is YYEKEE (reference sequence). The CDR3 reads CASSPPVAGGVPEQYF. CDR3 nucleotides: TGTGCCAGCAGCCCCCCGGTAGCGGGAGGGGTCCCCGAGCAGTACTTC.

This clonotype was observed a few times. V and J are TRBV12-3 or TRBV12-4 and TRBJ1-2; TRBD1 matches at 8 bases. This CDR3 has 17 amino acids. V lost 6 bases, J lost 0 bases, and 12 bases stayed unmatched. The CDR3 protein is CASSWNLGQGPNYGYTF. The CDR3 nucleotides read TGTGCCAGCAGCTGGAATCTAGGACAGGGTCCTAACTATGGCTACACCTTC.

Of note for this clonotype: A clone one base away is much larger, so this may be a read error. The rearrangement links TRBV7-9 to TRBJ1-6, with D possibly TRBD1 on 6 matching bases. Germline values: CDR1 SEHNR, CDR2 FQNEAQ (reference sequence). Trimming took 4 bases from V and 8 from J, leaving 18 bases between them. CDR3 length equals 16 residues. Here the CDR3 reads CASSSHDLQGHSPLHF. For the CDR3, the DNA is TGTGCCAGCAGCTCGCACGACCTACAGGGTCATTCACCCCTCCACTTT.

This rearrangement joins TRBV10-2 to TRBJ1-1, with D possibly TRBD1 on 5 matching bases. Trimming took off 3 bases at V and 10 bases at J, with 9 bases between the two ends. The CDR3 extends over 11 amino acids. Per germline, CDR1 WSHSY and CDR2 SAAADI. This chain's CDR3 is CASSDGDAAFF. In DNA, the CDR3 is TGCGCCAGCAGTGACGGGGACGCAGCTTTCTTT.